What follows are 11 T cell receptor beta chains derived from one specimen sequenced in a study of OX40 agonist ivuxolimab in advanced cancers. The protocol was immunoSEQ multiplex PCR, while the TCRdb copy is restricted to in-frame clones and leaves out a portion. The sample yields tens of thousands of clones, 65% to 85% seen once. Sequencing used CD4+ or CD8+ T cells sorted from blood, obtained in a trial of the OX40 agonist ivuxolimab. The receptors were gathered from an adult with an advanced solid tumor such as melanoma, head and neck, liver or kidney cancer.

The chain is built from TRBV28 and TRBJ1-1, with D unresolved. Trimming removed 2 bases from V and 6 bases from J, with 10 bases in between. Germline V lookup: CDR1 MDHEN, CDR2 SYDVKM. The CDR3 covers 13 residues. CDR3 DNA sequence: TGTGCCAGCAGTTTAGGGTGGGTGGCTGAAGCTTTCTTT. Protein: CASSLGWVAEAFF.

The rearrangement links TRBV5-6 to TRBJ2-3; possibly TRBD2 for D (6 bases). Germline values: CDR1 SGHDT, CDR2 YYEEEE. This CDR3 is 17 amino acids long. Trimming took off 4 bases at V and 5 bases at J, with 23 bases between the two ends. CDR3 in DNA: TGTGCCAGCAGCCCTTCCCCCGGGACTCCTTCGCGAGATACGCAGTATTTT. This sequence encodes CASSPSPGTPSRDTQYF.

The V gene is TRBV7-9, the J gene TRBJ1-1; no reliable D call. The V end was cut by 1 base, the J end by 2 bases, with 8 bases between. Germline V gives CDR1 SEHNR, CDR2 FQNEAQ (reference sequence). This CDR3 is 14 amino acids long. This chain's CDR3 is CASSLVAFNTEAFF. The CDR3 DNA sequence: TGTGCCAGCAGCTTAGTGGCATTTAACACTGAAGCTTTCTTT.

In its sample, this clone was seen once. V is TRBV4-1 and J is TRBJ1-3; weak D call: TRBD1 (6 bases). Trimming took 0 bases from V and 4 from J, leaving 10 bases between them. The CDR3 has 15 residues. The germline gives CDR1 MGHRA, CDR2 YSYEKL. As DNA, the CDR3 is TGCGCCAGCAGCCAAGATAAGGGGGGAGGAAACACCATATATTTT. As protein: CASSQDKGGGNTIYF.

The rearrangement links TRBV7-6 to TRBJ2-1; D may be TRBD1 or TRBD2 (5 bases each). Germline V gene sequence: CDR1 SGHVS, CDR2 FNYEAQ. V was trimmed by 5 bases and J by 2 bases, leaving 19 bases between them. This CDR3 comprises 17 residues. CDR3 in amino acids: CASSVFAGRVAYNEQFF. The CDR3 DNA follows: TGTGCCAGCAGCGTATTTGCGGGCAGGGTGGCCTACAATGAGCAGTTCTTC.

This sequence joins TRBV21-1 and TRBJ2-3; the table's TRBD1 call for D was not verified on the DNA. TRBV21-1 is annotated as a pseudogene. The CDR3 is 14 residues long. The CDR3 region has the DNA TGTGCCAGCAGCAAAGACAGGGGGGCAGATACGCAGTATTTT. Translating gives CASSKDRGADTQYF.

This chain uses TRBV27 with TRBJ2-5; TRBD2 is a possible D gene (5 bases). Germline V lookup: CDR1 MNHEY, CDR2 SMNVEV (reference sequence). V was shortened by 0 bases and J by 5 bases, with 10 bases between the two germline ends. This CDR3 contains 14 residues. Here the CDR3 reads CASSLSRARETQYF. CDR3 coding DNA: TGTGCCAGCAGTTTATCGAGGGCAAGGGAGACCCAGTACTTC.

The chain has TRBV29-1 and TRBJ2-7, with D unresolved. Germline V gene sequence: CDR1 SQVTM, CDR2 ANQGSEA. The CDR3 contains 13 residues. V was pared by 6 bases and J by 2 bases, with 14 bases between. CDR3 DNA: TGCAGCGTCACCCAACCTCAGGCCTACGAGCAGTACTTC. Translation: CSVTQPQAYEQYF.

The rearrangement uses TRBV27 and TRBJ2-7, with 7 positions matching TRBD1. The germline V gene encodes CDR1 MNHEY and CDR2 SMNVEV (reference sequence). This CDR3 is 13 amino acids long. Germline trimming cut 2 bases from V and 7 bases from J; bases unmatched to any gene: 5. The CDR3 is CASSLIKTGEQYF. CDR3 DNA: TGTGCCAGCAGTTTAATAAAGACAGGGGAGCAGTACTTC.

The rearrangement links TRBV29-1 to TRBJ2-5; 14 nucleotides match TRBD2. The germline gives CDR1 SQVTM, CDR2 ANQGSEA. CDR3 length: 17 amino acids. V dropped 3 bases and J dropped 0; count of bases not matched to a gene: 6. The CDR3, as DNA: TGCAGCGTTGATGGACTAGCGGGGGGCGCGCACCAAGAGACCCAGTACTTC. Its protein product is CSVDGLAGGAHQETQYF.

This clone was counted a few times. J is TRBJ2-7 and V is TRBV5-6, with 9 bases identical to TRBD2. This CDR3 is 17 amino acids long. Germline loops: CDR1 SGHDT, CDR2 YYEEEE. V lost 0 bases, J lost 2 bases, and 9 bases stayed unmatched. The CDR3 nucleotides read TGTGCCAGCAGCTTGGATTATGGGCGGGAGGGCCCCTACGAGCAGTACTTC. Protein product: CASSLDYGREGPYEQYF.